This T cell receptor (beta chain) was recorded in a study of T cells in Graves' hyperthyroidism and ophthalmopathy (dated by TCRdb to between 2018 and 2021). In terms of the full investigation: Peripheral blood was collected at initial diagnosis, before any treatment. A discovery cohort of about a hundred patients, roughly 40 with Graves' ophthalmopathy and 55 to 65 with stable Graves' hyperthyroidism, was used to find distinguishing TCR V-J signatures. An independent validation cohort of under 20 hyperthyroidism patients and some 15 patients who later progressed to ophthalmopathy tested prospective prediction of ophthalmopathy. The roughly 94 discovery patients were randomly split 7:3 into training and test sets. Thyroid tissue and blood T-cell repertoires from several Graves' hyperthyroidism patients were also compared in the study. After blood sampling, hyperthyroidism patients were treated with methimazole at a starting dose of 30 mg daily, and ophthalmopathy patients were treated with high-dose intravenous methylprednisolone. According to the paper, TCR Vbeta CDR3 sequencing was carried out on 135 peripheral blood samples, which came from fewer than 50 ophthalmopathy, 80 or so hyperthyroidism and approximately 17 progressor patients.

Study-wide findings and limitations: A model built on a 13 V-J signature distinguished ophthalmopathy from stable hyperthyroidism, reaching about 88% sensitivity and under 84% specificity in cross-validation and 80%/75% in testing. Most expanded thyroid clonotypes (frequency above 0.001) were also detected in blood, suggesting blood repertoires may reflect thyroid immune responses. Sample size was not statistically predetermined, and investigators were not blinded to group allocation. During validation, the model predicted progression to ophthalmopathy a median of around six months ahead of onset, with 60% to 71% sensitivity and less than 85% specificity.

Moderately to severely active disease, a Clinical Activity Score of at least 3, a NOSPECS grade of at least 4, and a duration under 3 months were present in ophthalmopathy patients. The study excluded patients with uncontrolled infections, other autoimmune diseases, pregnancy or lactation. Clinical symptoms, serum thyroxine and TRAb, thyroid ultrasound, and orbital computed tomography formed the basis for the diagnoses. Ficoll-Paque density gradient centrifugation was used to isolate PBMCs from 9.5 to 10 ml of fresh peripheral blood. Trizol reagent was used to extract total RNA, and RNA quality was then checked on an Agilent 2100 Bioanalyzer. Amplification of TCR beta CDR3 regions was carried out from RNA transcripts. A first-round RT-PCR of the TCR CDR3 used the HTBI primer set with the Qiagen OneStep RT-PCR kit. A second multiplex PCR round built the libraries, followed by size selection and purification. Sequencing of the libraries was done on an Illumina HiSeq2000 using paired-end 100 bp reads. Per the original workflow: SOAPnuke was used to process the raw data, removing reads that contained adapters or uncalled bases, had a mean Phred below 15, or lacked an exact match to the constant primer or identifier. COPE v1.2.5 was used to merge high-quality paired reads, and clonotypes were defined as unique nucleotide sequences. Clonotypes were aligned to IMGT TRBV, TRBD and TRBJ reference segments using MiTCR v1.1. Analysis was restricted to V-J combinations with a frequency above 0.0001, which covered 98% to 99.2% of repertoires. A TCS score was defined as the ratio of F50 (clonal expansion) to E x V (chaos), with BLOSUM62-based TCRdist applied between CDR3 peptides within each V-J. Welch's t-statistics and random forest reduced just over 500 V-J features to about 13, which were used in a naive Bayes classifier (R e1071). TCRdb trimmed the raw reads at Q25, called clones with MiXCR and kept productive beta chains. For every CDR3 protein sequence, its rows merge into one entry that carries the most common genes and DNA. The V and J calls and clone size are TCRdb's, not the authors'. A total of 400,000 or so distinct CDR3 sequences appear in this sample, around 15% of them only once. The top ten clonotypes cover approximately 19% of the sample.

Details on this clonotype: The antigen it binds to is not known. Base qualities are not recorded, but no much larger clone differs from it by a single base.

The germline V gene (reference sequence) provides CDR1 DFQATT and CDR2 SNEGSKA. A distance of 15 bases separates the germline ends of V and J, which lose 6 bases and 0 bases respectively. The CDR3 covers 14 residues, taking in both the cysteine and the phenylalanine. Of the read, only the CDR3 DNA is kept; its 42 bases are in frame from base 1. Recombination joined TRBV20-1 with TRBJ2-7, with the D gene too uncertain to name. The sequencing input was blood. This TCR was recovered from a woman aged 60-75 years with Graves' ophthalmopathy. The CDR3 protein is CSAPKGPSSYEQYF. The nucleotide sequence is TGCAGTGCCCCTAAGGGCCCCAGCTCCTACGAGCAGTACTTC.